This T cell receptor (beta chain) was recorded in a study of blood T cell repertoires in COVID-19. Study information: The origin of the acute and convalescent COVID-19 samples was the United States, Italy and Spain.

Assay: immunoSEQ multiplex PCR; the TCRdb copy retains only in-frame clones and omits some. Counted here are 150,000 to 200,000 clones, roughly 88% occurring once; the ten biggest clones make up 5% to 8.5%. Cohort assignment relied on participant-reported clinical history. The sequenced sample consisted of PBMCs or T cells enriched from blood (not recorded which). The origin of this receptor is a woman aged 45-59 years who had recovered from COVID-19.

The CDR3 nucleotides read TGTGCCAGCAGCTTAGGACCCGGACAGATCGAGAACACTGAAGCTTTCTTT. As protein: CASSLGPGQIENTEAFF. The V call is TRBV11-2, the J call TRBJ1-1; D is possibly TRBD1 (6 bases). The CDR3 runs to 17 residues. V dropped 1 base and J dropped 1 base, with 16 bases sitting between them. Germline V gene lookup returns CDR1 SGHAT and CDR2 FQNNGV.